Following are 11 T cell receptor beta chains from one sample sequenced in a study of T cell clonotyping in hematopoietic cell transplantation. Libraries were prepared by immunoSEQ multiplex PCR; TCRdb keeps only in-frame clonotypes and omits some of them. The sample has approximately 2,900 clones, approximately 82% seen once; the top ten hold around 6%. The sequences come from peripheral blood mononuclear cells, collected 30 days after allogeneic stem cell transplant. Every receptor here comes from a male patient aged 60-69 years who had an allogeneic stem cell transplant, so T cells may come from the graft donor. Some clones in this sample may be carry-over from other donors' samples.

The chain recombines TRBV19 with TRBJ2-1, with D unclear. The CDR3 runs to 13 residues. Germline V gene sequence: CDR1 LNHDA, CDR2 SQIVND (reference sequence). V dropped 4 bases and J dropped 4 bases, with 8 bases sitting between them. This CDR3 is CASSTVAYNEQFF. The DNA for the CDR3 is TGTGCCAGTAGTACTGTCGCTTACAATGAGCAGTTCTTC.

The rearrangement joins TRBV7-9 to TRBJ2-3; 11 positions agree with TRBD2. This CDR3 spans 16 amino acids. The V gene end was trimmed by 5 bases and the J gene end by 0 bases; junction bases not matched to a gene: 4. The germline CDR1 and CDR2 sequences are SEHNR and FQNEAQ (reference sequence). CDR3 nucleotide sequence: TGTGCCAGCAGCCTTAGCGGGAGGGCTAGCACAGATACGCAGTATTTT. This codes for CASSLSGRASTDTQYF.

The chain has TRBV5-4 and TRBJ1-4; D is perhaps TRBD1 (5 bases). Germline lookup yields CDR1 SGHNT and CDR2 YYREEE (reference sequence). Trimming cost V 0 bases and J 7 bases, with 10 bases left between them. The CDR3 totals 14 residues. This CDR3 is CASSLGQGGEKLFF. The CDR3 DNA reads TGTGCCAGCAGCTTGGGGCAGGGCGGTGAAAAACTGTTTTTT.

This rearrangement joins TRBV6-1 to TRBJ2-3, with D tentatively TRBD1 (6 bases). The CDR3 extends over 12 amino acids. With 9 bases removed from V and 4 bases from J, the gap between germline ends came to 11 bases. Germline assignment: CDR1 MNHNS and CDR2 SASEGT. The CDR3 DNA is TGTGCCAGTTGGACAGTTTCAGATACGCAGTATTTT. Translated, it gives CASWTVSDTQYF.

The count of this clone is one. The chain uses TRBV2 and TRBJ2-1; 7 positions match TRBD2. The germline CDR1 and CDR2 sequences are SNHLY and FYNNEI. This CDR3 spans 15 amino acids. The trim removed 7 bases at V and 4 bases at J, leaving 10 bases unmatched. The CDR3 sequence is CASTGGGTAYNEQFF. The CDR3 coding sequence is TGTGCCAGCACCGGGGGAGGGACTGCTTACAATGAGCAGTTCTTC.

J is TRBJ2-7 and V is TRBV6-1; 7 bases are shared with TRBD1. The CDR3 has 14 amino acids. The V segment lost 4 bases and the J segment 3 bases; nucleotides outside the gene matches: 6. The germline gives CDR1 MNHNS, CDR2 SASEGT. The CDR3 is CASSGQGQSYEQYF. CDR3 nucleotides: TGTGCCAGCAGTGGACAGGGCCAGAGCTACGAGCAGTACTTC.

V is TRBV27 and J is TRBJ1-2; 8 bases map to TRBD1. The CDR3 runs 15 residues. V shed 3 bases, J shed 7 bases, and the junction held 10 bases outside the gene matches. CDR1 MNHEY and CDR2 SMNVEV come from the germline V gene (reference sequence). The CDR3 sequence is CASSFGGQGGFGYTF. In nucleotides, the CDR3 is TGTGCCAGCAGTTTCGGAGGACAGGGAGGATTTGGCTACACCTTC.

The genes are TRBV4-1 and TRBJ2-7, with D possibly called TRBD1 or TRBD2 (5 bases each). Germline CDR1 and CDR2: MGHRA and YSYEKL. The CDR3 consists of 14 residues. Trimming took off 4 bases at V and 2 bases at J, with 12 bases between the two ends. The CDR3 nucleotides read TGCGCCAGCAGCCCCCGGGACGGGCCCTACGAGCAGTACTTC. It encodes CASSPRDGPYEQYF.

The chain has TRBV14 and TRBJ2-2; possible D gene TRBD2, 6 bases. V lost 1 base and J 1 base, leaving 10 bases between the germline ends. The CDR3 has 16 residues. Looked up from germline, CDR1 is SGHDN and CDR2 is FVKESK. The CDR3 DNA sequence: TGTGCCAGCAGCCAAGCAACTAGCAGGAACACCGGGGAGCTGTTTTTT. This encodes CASSQATSRNTGELFF. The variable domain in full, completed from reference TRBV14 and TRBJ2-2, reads EAGVTQFPSHSVIEKGQTVTLRCDPISGHDNLYWYRRVMGKEIKFLLHFVKESKQDESGMPNNRFLAERTGGTYSTLKVQPAELEDSGVYFCASSQATSRNTGELFFGEGSRLTVL.

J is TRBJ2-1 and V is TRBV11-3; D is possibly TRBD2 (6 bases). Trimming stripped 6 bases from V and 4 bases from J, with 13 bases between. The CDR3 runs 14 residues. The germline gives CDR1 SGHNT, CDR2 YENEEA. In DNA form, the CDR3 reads TGTGCCAGCAGTGGTAGCGGAGCTTACAATGAGCAGTTCTTC. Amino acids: CASSGSGAYNEQFF.

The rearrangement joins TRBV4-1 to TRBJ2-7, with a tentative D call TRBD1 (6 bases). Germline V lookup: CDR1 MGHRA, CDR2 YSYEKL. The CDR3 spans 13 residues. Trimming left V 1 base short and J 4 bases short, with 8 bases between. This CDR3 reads CASSQGTVYEQYF. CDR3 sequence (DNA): TGCGCCAGCAGCCAAGGGACAGTATACGAGCAGTACTTC.